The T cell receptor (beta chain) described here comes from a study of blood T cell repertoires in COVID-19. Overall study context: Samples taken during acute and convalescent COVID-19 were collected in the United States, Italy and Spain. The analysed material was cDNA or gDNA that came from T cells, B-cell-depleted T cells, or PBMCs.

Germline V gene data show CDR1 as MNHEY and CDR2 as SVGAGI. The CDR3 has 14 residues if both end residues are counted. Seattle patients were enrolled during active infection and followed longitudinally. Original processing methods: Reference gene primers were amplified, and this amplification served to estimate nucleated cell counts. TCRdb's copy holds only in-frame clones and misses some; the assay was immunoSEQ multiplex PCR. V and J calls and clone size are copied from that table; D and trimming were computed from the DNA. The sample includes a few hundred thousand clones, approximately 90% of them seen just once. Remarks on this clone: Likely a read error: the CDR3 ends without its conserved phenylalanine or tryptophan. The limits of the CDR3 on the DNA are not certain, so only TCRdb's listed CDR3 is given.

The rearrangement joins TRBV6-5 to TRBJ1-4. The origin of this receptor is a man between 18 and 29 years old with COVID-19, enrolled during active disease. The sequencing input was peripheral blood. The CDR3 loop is CASRKGVVGEELRV.